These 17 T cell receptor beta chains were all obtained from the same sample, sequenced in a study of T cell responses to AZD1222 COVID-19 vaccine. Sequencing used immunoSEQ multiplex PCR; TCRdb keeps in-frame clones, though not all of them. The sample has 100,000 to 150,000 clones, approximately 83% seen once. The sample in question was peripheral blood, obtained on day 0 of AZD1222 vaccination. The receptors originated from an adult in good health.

CDR3 region: CASSPPGGGPNEKLFF. The CDR3 coding sequence is TGCGCCAGCAGCCCACCCGGAGGTGGACCTAATGAAAAACTGTTTTTT. This chain links TRBV4-1 with TRBJ1-4; the D is unclear. V lost 4 bases and J 3 bases, leaving 15 bases between the germline ends. The germline gives CDR1 MGHRA, CDR2 YSYEKL. The CDR3 has 16 amino acids.

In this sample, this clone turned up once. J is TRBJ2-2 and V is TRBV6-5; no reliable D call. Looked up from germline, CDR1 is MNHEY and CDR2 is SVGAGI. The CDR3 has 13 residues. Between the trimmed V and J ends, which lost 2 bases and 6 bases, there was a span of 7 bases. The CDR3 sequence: CASSYTQAGELFF. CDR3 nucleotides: TGTGCCAGCAGTTACACCCAGGCCGGGGAGCTGTTTTTT.

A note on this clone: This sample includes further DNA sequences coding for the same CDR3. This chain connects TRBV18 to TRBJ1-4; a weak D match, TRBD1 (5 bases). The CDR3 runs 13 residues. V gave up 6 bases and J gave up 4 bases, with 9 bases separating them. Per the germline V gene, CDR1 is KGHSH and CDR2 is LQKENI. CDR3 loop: CASSPGLNEKLFF. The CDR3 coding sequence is TGTGCCAGCTCCCCAGGGCTTAATGAAAAACTGTTTTTT.

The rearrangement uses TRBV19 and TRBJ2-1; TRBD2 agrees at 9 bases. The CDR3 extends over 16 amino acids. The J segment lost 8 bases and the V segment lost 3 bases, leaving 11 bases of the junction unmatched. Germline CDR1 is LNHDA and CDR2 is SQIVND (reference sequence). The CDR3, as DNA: TGTGCCAGTAGTATTTTAATCAGCGGGGGGATGGATGAGCAGTTCTTC. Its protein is CASSILISGGMDEQFF.

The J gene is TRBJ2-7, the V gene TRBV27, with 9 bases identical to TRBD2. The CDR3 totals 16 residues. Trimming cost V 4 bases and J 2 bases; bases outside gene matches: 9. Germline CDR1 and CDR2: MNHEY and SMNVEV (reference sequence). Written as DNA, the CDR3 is TGTGCCAGCAGTTCAACCGGGACTAGCATCCCCTACGAGCAGTACTTC. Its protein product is CASSSTGTSIPYEQYF.

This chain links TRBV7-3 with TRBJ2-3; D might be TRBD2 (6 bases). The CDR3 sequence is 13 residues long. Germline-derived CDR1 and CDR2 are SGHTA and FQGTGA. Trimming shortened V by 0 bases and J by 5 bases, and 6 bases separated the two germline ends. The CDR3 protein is CASSLTSGDTQYF. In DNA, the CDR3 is TGTGCCAGCAGCTTAACTAGCGGAGATACGCAGTATTTT.

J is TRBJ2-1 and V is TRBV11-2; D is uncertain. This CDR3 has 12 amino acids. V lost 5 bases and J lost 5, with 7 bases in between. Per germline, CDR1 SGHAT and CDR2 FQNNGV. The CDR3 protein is CASSLSNNEQFF. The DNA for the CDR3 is TGTGCCAGCAGCCTATCTAACAATGAGCAGTTCTTC.

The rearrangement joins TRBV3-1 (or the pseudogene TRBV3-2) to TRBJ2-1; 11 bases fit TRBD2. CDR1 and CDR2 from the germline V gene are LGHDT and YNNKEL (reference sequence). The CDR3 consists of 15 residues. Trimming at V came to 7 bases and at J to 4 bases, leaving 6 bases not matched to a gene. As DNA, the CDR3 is TGTGCCAGCACCCAGACTAGCGGGAAGTACAATGAGCAGTTCTTC. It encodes CASTQTSGKYNEQFF.

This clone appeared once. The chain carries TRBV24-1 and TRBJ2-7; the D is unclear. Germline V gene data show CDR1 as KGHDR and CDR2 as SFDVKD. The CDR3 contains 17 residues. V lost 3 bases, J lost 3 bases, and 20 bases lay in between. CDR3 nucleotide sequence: TGTGCCACCAGTGATGGCCCCAGTGAGGACCCTTACTACGAGCAGTACTTC. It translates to CATSDGPSEDPYYEQYF.

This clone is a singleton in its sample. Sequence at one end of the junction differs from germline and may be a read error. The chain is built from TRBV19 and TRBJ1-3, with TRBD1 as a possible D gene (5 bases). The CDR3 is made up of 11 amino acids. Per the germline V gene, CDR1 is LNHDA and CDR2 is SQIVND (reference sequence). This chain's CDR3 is CASPRPRARNF. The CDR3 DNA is TGTGCCAGCCCACGCCCCAGGGCTAGGAATTTT.

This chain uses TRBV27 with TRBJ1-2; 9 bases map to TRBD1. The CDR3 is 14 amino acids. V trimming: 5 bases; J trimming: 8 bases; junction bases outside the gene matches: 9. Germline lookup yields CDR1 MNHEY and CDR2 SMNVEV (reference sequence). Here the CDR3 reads CASSLKQGARGYTF. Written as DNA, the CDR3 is TGTGCCAGCAGTCTGAAACAGGGGGCGAGGGGCTACACCTTC.

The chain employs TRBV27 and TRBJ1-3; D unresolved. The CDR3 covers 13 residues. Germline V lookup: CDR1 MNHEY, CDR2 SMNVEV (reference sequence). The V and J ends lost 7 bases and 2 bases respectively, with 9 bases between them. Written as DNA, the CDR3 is TGTGCCAGCACTCCTCAAACTGGAAACACCATATATTTT. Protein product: CASTPQTGNTIYF.

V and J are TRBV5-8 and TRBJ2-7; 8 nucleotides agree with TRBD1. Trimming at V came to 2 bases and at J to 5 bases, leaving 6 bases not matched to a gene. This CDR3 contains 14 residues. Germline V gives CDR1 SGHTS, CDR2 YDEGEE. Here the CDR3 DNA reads TGTGCCAGCAGCTTTGATGGCAGGGGGCACGAGCAGTACTTC. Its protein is CASSFDGRGHEQYF.

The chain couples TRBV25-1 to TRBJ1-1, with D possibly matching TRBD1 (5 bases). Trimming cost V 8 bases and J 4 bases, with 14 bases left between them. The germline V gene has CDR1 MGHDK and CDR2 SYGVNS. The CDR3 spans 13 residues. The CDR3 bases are TGTGCCAGCCAGGGAGGGCTAAGCACTGAAGCTTTCTTT. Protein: CASQGGLSTEAFF.

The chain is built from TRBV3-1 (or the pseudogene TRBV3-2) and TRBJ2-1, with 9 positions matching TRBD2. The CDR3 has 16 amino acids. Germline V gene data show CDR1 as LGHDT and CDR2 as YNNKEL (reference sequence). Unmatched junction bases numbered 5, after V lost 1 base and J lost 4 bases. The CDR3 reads CASSQGATSGYNEQFF. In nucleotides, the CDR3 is TGTGCCAGCAGCCAAGGCGCGACTAGCGGATACAATGAGCAGTTCTTC.

The CDR3 is CASSLTPLAKNIQYF. DNA for the CDR3: TGTGCCAGCAGCTTAACGCCCCTAGCCAAAAACATTCAGTACTTC. The V call is TRBV7-2, the J call TRBJ2-4, with D hard to call. The germline V gene has CDR1 SGHTA and CDR2 FQGNSA. This CDR3 region has 15 residues. Trimming removed 2 bases at V and 0 bases at J, with 8 bases between.

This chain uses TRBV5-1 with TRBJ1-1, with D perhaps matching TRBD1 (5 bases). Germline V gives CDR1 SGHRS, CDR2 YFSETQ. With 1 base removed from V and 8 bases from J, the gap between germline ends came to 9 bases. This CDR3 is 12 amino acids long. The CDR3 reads CASSLRQGEAFF. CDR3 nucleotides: TGCGCCAGCAGCTTGAGGCAGGGAGAAGCTTTCTTT.